Given below is one TCR beta chain in context. The antigen is unknown. Broader study findings: Tumor memory CD4+ T cell TCR gene usage was found to cluster with blood and lymph node memory CD4+ cells and with lymph node naive CD4+ cells. Tumor-infiltrating Treg TCR alpha and beta sequences overlapped most with tumor naive CD4+ T cells, then blood naive.

Memory CD4+ cells were defined as CD4+CD45RO+CD25-. Full-length variable regions came from constant-region reverse primers plus semi-nested Nested Universal Primer A PCR. TCRdb used MiXCR to reprocess the 5' RACE reads, holding one entry per CDR3 protein. The table records 35,000 to 50,000 distinct CDR3 sequences, 30% of them present only once. The specimen was tumor-infiltrating memory CD4+ T cells sorted from the breast tumor. Sample subset: memory CD4+ T cells, CD4+CD45RO+CD25-. This TCR was sampled from a female donor with breast cancer.

Here the CDR3 DNA reads TGTGCCAGCCAACGTCACCGGGACACTAACTATGGCTACACCTTC. This encodes CASQRHRDTNYGYTF. The chain links TRBV7-8 to TRBJ1-2, with a possible D match to TRBD1 (6 bases). The CDR3 has 15 residues. V lost 8 bases and J lost 0, with 16 bases in between. CDR1 is SGHVS, CDR2 FQNEAQ, per germline.